This T cell receptor (beta chain) was profiled in a study of Ad26.COV2.S vaccination and SARS-CoV-2 variants. General observations from the study: In vaccinated individuals, spike-specific CD8+ and CD4+ T cell responses reportedly displayed substantial breadth. Vaccine recipients surpassed placebo recipients in spike-specific TCR breadth.

Treatment specified: about 20 received Ad26.COV2.S at low or high dose, single or two shots; five or six received placebo; per-sample allocation not given. Repertoires come from day 63 after the first vaccine or placebo injection. Boston provided a donor who was an adult aged 18-55 years. Vaccine was an Ad26 vector expressing Wuhan-strain SARS-CoV-2 spike. The ends were cut back, 2 bases at V and 3 bases at J, with 6 bases in the middle. Germline CDR1 and CDR2: SGHAT and FQNNGV. This CDR3 region has 13 residues. Turning to this clone: Its cognate antigen is unknown.

Assay: immunoSEQ multiplex PCR; the TCRdb copy retains only in-frame clones and omits some. The repertoire includes 300,000 to 400,000 clones, 80% to 90% of them detected once, and 2.5% to 3.5% sits in the top ten. The TCR sequence derives from a person aged 18-65 years who received the Ad26.COV2.S COVID-19 vaccine or a placebo. The source was peripheral blood, collected in a trial of Ad26.COV2.S vaccine versus placebo. The V and J genes are TRBV11-2 and TRBJ2-3; no definite D call. The DNA of the CDR3 is TGTGCCAGCAGCTTACCTGGAACAGATACGCAGTATTTT. Protein: CASSLPGTDTQYF.